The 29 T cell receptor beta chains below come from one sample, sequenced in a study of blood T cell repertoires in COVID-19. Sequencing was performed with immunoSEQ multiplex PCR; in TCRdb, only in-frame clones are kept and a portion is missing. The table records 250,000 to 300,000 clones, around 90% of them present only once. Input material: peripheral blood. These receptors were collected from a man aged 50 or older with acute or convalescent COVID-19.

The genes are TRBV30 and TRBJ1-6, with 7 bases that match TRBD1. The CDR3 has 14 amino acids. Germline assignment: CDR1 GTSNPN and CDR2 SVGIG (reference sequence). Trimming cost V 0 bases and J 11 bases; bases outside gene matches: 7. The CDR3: CAWSVETGNPPLHF. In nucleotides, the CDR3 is TGTGCCTGGAGTGTAGAGACAGGGAATCCACCCCTCCACTTT.

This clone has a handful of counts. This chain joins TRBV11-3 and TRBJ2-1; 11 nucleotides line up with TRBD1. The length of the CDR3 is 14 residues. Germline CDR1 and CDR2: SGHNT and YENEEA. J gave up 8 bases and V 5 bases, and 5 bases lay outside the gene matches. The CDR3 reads CASSAGQGAHEQFF. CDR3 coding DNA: TGTGCCAGCAGCGCCGGACAGGGGGCTCATGAGCAGTTCTTC. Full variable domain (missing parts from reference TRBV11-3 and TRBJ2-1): EAGVVQSPRYKIIEKKQPVAFWCNPISGHNTLYWYLQNLGQGPELLIRYENEEAVDDSQLPKDRFSAERLKGVDSTLKIQPAELGDSAVYLCASSAGQGAHEQFFGPGTRLTVL.

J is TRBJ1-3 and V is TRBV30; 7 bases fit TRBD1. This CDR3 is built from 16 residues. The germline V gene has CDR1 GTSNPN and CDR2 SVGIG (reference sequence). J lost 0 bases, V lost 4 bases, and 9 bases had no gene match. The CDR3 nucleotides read TGTGCCTGGACCCTGACAGGGAGGCCCTCTGGAAACACCATATATTTT. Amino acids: CAWTLTGRPSGNTIYF. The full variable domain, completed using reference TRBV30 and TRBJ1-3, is SQTIHQWPATLVQPVGSPLSLECTVEGTSNPNLYWYRQAAGRGLQLLFYSVGIGQISSEVPQNLSASRPQDRQFILSSKKLLLSDSGFYLCAWTLTGRPSGNTIYFGEGSWLTVV.

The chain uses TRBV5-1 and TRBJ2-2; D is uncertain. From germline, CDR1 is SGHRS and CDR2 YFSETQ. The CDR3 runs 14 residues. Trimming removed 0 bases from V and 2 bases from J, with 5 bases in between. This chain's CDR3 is CASSLVSNTGELFF. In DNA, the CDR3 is TGCGCCAGCAGCTTGGTCAGTAACACCGGGGAGCTGTTTTTT.

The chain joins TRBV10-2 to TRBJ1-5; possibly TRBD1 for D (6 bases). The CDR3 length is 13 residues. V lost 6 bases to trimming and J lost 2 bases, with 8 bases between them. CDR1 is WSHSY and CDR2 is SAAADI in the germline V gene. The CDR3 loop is CASRQGGNQPQHF. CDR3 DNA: TGCGCCAGCAGACAGGGTGGCAATCAGCCCCAGCATTTT.

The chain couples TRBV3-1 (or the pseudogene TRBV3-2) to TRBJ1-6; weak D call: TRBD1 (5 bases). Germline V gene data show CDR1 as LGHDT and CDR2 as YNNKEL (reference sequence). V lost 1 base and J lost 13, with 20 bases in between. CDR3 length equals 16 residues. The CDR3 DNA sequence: TGTGCCAGCAGCCAAGGTCCAGGGCAGGCTGATCTTCCCCTCCACTTT. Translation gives CASSQGPGQADLPLHF.

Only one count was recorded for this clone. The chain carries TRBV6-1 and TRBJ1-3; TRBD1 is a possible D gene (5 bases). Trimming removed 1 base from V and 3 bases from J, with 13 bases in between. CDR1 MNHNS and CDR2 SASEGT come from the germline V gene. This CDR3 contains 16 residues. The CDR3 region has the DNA TGTGCCAGCAGTGAAGGGACAAAACTAAGTGGAAACACCATATATTTT. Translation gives CASSEGTKLSGNTIYF.

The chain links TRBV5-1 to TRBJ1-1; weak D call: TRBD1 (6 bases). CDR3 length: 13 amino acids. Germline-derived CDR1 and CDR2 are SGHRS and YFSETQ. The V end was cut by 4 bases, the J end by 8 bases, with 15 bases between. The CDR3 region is CASSQGQVPEAFF. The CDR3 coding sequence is TGCGCCAGCAGCCAGGGACAAGTACCCGAAGCTTTCTTT.

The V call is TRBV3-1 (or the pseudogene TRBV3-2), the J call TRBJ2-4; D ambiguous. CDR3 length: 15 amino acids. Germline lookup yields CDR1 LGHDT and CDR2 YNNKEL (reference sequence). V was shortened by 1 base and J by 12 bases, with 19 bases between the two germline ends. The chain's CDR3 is CASSQGASENVPQYF. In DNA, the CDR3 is TGTGCCAGCAGCCAAGGGGCTTCAGAGAACGTCCCTCAGTACTTC.

CDR3 sequence reads: CASRRDRAYTF. In nucleotides, the CDR3 is TGCGCCAGCAGAAGGGACAGGGCCTACACCTTC. The chain couples TRBV5-1 to TRBJ1-2, with TRBD1 matching over 9 bases. This CDR3 contains 11 residues. Germline-derived CDR1 and CDR2 are SGHRS and YFSETQ. V dropped 5 bases and J dropped 10; count of bases not matched to a gene: 3.

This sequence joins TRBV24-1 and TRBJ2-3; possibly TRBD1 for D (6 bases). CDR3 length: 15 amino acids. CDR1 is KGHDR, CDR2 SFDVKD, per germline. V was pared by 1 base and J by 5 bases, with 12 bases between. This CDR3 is CATSDLRGSGDTQYF. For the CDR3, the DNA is TGTGCCACCAGTGATTTAAGGGGGAGCGGAGATACGCAGTATTTT.

The CDR3 loop is CSVAGPTSGGGNEQFF. CDR3 bases: TGCAGCGTTGCGGGCCCGACTAGCGGGGGGGGAAATGAGCAGTTCTTC. The chain recombines TRBV29-1 with TRBJ2-1; 14 positions match TRBD2. This CDR3 contains 16 residues. Germline CDR1 and CDR2: SQVTM and ANQGSEA. V shed 4 bases and J 7 bases; nucleotides not matched to a gene: 9.

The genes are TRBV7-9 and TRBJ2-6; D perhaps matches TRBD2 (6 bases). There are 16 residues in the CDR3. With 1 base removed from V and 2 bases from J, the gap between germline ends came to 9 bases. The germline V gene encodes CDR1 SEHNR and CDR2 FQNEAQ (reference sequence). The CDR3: CASSLGGGAGANVLTF. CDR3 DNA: TGTGCCAGCAGCTTAGGGGGAGGCGCTGGGGCCAACGTCCTGACTTTC.

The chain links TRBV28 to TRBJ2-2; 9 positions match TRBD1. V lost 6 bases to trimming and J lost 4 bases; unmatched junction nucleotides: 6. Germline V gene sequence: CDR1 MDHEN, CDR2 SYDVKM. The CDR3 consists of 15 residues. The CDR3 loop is CASSRTGVGTGELFF. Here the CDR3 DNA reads TGTGCCAGCAGCCGGACAGGGGTGGGCACCGGGGAGCTGTTTTTT.

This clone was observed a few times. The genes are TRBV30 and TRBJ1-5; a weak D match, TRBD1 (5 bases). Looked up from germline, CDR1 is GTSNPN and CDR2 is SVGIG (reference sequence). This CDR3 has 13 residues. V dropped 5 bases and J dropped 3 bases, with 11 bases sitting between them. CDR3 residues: CAWEGGANQPQHF. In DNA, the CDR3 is TGTGCCTGGGAAGGTGGGGCCAATCAGCCCCAGCATTTT.

The CDR3 spells CATSDSGTSGADTQYF. The CDR3 DNA sequence: TGTGCCACCAGTGATTCGGGGACTAGCGGGGCAGATACGCAGTATTTT. The chain links TRBV24-1 to TRBJ2-3, with TRBD2 matching over 13 bases. Germline trimming cut 2 bases from V and 4 bases from J; bases unmatched to any gene: 2. CDR3 length: 16 residues. Germline V lookup: CDR1 KGHDR, CDR2 SFDVKD.

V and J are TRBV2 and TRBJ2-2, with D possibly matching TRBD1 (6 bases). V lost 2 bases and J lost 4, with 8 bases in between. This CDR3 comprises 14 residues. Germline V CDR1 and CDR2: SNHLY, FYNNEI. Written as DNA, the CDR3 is TGTGCCAGCAGTGAACAGGGGAGCACCGGGGAGCTGTTTTTT. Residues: CASSEQGSTGELFF.

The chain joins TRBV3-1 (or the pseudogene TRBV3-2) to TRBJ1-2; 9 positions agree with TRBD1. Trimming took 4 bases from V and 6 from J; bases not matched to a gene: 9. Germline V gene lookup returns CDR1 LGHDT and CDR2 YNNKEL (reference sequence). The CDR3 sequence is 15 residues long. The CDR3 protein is CASSPRGDRDDGYTF. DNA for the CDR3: TGTGCCAGCAGCCCCAGAGGGGACAGGGATGATGGCTACACCTTC.

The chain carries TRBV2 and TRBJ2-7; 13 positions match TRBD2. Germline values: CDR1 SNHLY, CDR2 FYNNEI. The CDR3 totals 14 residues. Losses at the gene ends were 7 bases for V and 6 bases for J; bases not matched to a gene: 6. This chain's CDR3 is CASKPGLAGSEQYF. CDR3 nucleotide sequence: TGTGCCAGCAAGCCGGGACTAGCGGGGTCCGAGCAGTACTTC.

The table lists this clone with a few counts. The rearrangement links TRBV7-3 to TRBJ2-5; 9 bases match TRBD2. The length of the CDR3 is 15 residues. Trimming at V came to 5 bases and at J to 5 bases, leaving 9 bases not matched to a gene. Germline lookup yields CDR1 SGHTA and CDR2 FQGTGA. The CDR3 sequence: CASSLFSGGFETQYF. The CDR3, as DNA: TGTGCCAGCAGCCTTTTTAGCGGGGGCTTTGAGACCCAGTACTTC. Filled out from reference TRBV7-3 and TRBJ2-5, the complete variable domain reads GAGVSQTPSNKVTEKGKYVELRCDPISGHTALYWYRQSLGQGPEFLIYFQGTGAADDSGLPNDRFFAVRPEGSVSTLKIQRTERGDSAVYLCASSLFSGGFETQYFGPGTRLLVL.

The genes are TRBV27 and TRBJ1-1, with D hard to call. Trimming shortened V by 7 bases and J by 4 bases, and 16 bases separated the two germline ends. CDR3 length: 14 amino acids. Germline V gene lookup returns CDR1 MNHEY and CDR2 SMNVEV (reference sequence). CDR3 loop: CASTPSSKITEAFF. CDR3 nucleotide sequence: TGTGCCAGCACCCCTAGCAGTAAAATCACTGAAGCTTTCTTT.

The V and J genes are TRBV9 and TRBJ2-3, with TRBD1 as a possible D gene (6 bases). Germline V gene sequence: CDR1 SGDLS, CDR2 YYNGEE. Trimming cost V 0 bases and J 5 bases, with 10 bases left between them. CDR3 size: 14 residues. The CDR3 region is CASSVGGLEDTQYF. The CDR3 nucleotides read TGTGCCAGCAGCGTAGGGGGGCTGGAAGATACGCAGTATTTT.

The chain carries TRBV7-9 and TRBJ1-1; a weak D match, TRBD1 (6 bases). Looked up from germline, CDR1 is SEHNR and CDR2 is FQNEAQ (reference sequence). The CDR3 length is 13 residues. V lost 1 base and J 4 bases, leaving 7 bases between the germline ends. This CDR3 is CASSLEQGTEAFF. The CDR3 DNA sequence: TGTGCCAGCAGCTTAGAACAGGGCACTGAAGCTTTCTTT.

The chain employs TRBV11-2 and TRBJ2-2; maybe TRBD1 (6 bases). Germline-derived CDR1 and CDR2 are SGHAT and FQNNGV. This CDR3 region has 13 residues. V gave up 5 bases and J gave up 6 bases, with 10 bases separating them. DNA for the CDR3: TGTGCCAGCAGCACACAGGGTTCCGGGGAGCTGTTTTTT. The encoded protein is CASSTQGSGELFF.

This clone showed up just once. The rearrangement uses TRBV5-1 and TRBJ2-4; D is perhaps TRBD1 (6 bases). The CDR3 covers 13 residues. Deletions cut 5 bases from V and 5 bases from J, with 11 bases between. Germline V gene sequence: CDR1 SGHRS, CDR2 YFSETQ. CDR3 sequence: CASSSGHENIQYF. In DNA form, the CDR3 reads TGCGCCAGCAGTTCGGGACACGAAAACATTCAGTACTTC.

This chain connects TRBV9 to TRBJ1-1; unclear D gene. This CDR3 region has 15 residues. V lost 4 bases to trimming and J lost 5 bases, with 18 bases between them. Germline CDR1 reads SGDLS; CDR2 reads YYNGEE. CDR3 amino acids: CASSFSVEGSTEAFF. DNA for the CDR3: TGTGCCAGCAGCTTCTCGGTCGAGGGATCGACTGAAGCTTTCTTT.

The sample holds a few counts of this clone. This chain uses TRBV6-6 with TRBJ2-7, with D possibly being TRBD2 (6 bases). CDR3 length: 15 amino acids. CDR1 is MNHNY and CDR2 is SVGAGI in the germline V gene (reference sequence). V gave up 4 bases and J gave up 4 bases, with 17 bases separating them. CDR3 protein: CASSSRDLLSYEQYF. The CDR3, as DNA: TGTGCCAGCAGTTCCCGGGACTTACTATCTTACGAGCAGTACTTC.

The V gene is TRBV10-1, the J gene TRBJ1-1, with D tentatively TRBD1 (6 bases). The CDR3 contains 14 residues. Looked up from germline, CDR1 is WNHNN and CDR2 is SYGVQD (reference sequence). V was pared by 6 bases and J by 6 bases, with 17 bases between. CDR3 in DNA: TGCGCCAGCAGCCCCCGGCCGGACAGCGCTGAAGCTTTCTTT. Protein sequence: CASSPRPDSAEAFF.

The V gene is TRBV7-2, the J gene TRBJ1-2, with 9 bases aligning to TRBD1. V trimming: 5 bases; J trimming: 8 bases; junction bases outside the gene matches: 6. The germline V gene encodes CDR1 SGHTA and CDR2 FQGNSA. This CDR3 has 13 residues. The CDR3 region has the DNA TGTGCCAGCAGCCCACGGACAGGGGCGGGCTACACCTTC. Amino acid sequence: CASSPRTGAGYTF.